These 5 T cell receptor beta chains originate from one sample sequenced in a study of cytomegalovirus exposure and HLA in healthy donors. The primer mix had 60 Vbeta and 13 Jbeta primers. The data were produced by immunoSEQ multiplex PCR, yet TCRdb's version contains in-frame clones alone and is incomplete. The sample consists of about 130,000 clones, roughly 83% of them appearing once. Material for sequencing was PBMCs. These receptors originate from a girl aged 2-10 years in good health and CMV-seronegative.

The V call is TRBV7-6, the J call TRBJ1-4; TRBD1 agrees at 7 bases. Germline CDR1 is SGHVS and CDR2 is FNYEAQ. The trim removed 3 bases at V and 7 bases at J, leaving 11 bases unmatched. The CDR3 covers 16 residues. In DNA, the CDR3 is TGTGCCAGCAGCTTGGGGCGGACAGGCAAGGGTGAAAAACTGTTTTTT. Amino acid sequence: CASSLGRTGKGEKLFF.

The rearrangement uses TRBV10-3 and TRBJ1-2; D gene ambiguous. The CDR3 runs 16 residues. CDR1 is ENHRY, CDR2 SYGVKD, per germline. The V end lost 4 bases, the J end lost 4 bases, and 19 bases lay between the germline ends. The CDR3 loop is CAISGTVPGLLYGYTF. CDR3 nucleotide sequence: TGTGCCATCAGTGGAACCGTGCCCGGGTTACTCTATGGCTACACCTTC.

This clone was picked up a small number of times. The chain has TRBV6-1 and TRBJ2-7, with TRBD2 as a possible D gene (6 bases). This CDR3 has 14 residues. V was pared by 8 bases and J by 7 bases, with 21 bases between. CDR1 MNHNS and CDR2 SASEGT come from the germline V gene. The DNA for the CDR3 is TGTGCCAGCGATTTATCGGGACTCATAGGGGAGCAGTACTTC. It yields the protein CASDLSGLIGEQYF.

The chain is built from TRBV5-1 and TRBJ2-7, with 7 positions matching TRBD1. This CDR3 has 16 amino acids. CDR1 is SGHRS and CDR2 is YFSETQ in the germline V gene. Germline trimming cut 4 bases from V and 0 bases from J; bases unmatched to any gene: 10. The CDR3 region is CASSLTSGQNSYEQYF. CDR3 nucleotides: TGCGCCAGCAGCCTGACTTCGGGACAGAACTCCTACGAGCAGTACTTC.

The chain recombines TRBV5-1 with TRBJ2-1; D uncertain. V gave up 1 base and J gave up 8 bases, with 7 bases separating them. The CDR3 has 12 amino acids. Looked up from germline, CDR1 is SGHRS and CDR2 is YFSETQ. The CDR3 loop reads CASSLNADEQFF. CDR3 sequence (DNA): TGCGCCAGCAGCTTGAATGCGGATGAGCAGTTCTTC.